A single sample is the source of the 23 T cell receptor beta chains below, sequenced in a study of T cells in Graves' hyperthyroidism and ophthalmopathy. Researchers amplified the TCR beta CDR3 regions from RNA transcripts. The HTBI primer set was used in a first-round RT-PCR of the TCR CDR3. TCRdb recomputed calls from the multiplex PCR reads with MiXCR, one row per CDR3 protein. The table lists hundreds of thousands of distinct CDR3 sequences, less than 25% of them singletons. The material sequenced was blood. The source is a man younger than 45 with Graves' ophthalmopathy.

This clonotype was seen a few times. The chain carries TRBV6-5 and TRBJ2-1; D is tentatively TRBD1 or TRBD2 (5 bases each). This CDR3 has 18 residues. CDR1 is MNHEY and CDR2 is SVGAGI in the germline V gene. V lost 0 bases and J lost 7, with 22 bases in between. The CDR3 DNA reads as TGTGCCAGCAGTTACTCGAATCCCTCGGGACCCTCGGGGAATGAGCAGTTCTTC. This gives the protein CASSYSNPSGPSGNEQFF.

The table lists this clonotype with a count of one. The V and J genes are TRBV24-1 and TRBJ2-1; 13 bases are a match to TRBD2. With 3 bases clipped from V and 4 bases from J, the junction kept 5 bases outside the gene matches. This CDR3 spans 17 amino acids. Per germline, CDR1 KGHDR and CDR2 SFDVKD. The CDR3 nucleotides are TGTGCCACCAGTGATCCCGGGACTAGCGGGGATTACAATGAGCAGTTCTTC. It translates to CATSDPGTSGDYNEQFF.

The chain employs TRBV7-8 and TRBJ2-2; D not resolved. The CDR3 is 13 residues long. Germline-derived CDR1 and CDR2 are SGHVS and FQNEAQ. Trimming removed 8 bases at V and 3 bases at J, with 10 bases between. The CDR3 here is CASCLLYTGELFF. The DNA for the CDR3 is TGTGCCAGCTGTCTCCTCTACACCGGGGAGCTGTTTTTT.

The sample holds a few counts of this clonotype. The chain couples TRBV6-2 or TRBV6-3 to TRBJ2-3; 8 bases line up with TRBD2. Trimming took 8 bases from V and 4 from J; bases not matched to a gene: 8. CDR3 length: 14 amino acids. Looked up from germline, CDR1 is MNHEY and CDR2 is SVGEGT. In DNA, the CDR3 is TGTGCCAGCTCCGGGGCGGGGGGCTCAGATACGCAGTATTTT. Its translation: CASSGAGGSDTQYF.

V and J are TRBV29-1 and TRBJ1-1; 8 nucleotides align to TRBD1. The CDR3 runs to 15 residues. The V segment lost 1 base and the J segment 1 base; nucleotides outside the gene matches: 5. Germline loops: CDR1 SQVTM, CDR2 ANQGSEA. The CDR3 is CSVEVVTGGNTEAFF. The CDR3 DNA is TGCAGCGTTGAAGTGGTAACAGGGGGGAACACTGAAGCTTTCTTT.

The table lists this clonotype with many counts. This chain connects TRBV10-3 to TRBJ1-1; TRBD1 aligns across 7 bases. Germline CDR1 ENHRY, CDR2 SYGVKD. With 0 bases clipped from V and 1 base from J, the junction kept 2 bases outside the gene matches. The CDR3 has 15 amino acids. This CDR3 is CAISESGQTNTEAFF. The DNA for the CDR3 is TGTGCCATCAGTGAGTCGGGACAGACGAACACTGAAGCTTTCTTT.

The V and J genes are TRBV6-1 and TRBJ1-2, with D unclear. Trimming shortened V by 6 bases and J by 3 bases, and 11 bases separated the two germline ends. Germline CDR1 and CDR2: MNHNS and SASEGT. The CDR3 contains 13 residues. CDR3 coding DNA: TGTGCCAGCAGCCGTGAGGGAGACTATGGCTACACCTTC. This gives the protein CASSREGDYGYTF.

The sample holds many counts of this clonotype. The chain employs TRBV30 and TRBJ2-1; 7 bases match TRBD2. This CDR3 region has 14 residues. Germline V gene sequence: CDR1 GTSNPN, CDR2 SVGIG (reference sequence). V shed 6 bases, J shed 10 bases, and the junction held 15 bases outside the gene matches. CDR3 region: CACHRDYGGTEQFF. The CDR3, as DNA: TGTGCCTGCCATCGGGATTACGGGGGGACCGAGCAGTTCTTC.

The J gene is TRBJ2-7, the V gene TRBV7-2; 10 bases are a match to TRBD1. Germline V gene lookup returns CDR1 SGHTA and CDR2 FQGNSA. This CDR3 has 15 residues. After removal of 2 bases from V and 5 bases from J, the junction contained 6 bases not matched to a gene. CDR3 DNA sequence: TGTGCCAGCAGCTTAATCGGACAGGGGGGCGACGAGCAGTACTTC. Protein sequence: CASSLIGQGGDEQYF.

The chain combines TRBV18 with TRBJ2-5; D gene unclear. The length of the CDR3 is 17 residues. Between the trimmed V and J ends, which lost 0 bases and 2 bases, there was a span of 16 bases. Germline CDR1 is KGHSH and CDR2 is LQKENI. CDR3 in DNA: TGTGCCAGCTCACCACCGGGATGGAGCCCTCCTCAAGAGACCCAGTACTTC. Translation gives CASSPPGWSPPQETQYF.

The chain uses TRBV7-9 and TRBJ1-1; D ambiguous. This CDR3 is 12 amino acids long. V was pared by 4 bases and J by 6 bases, with 9 bases between. Germline V gene data show CDR1 as SEHNR and CDR2 as FQNEAQ (reference sequence). CDR3 in DNA: TGTGCCAGCAGCTCGACGGCATCTGAAGCTTTCTTT. Translating it yields CASSSTASEAFF.

This clonotype appeared many times. This sequence joins TRBV30 and TRBJ1-5; possible D gene TRBD1, 5 bases. The V and J ends lost 0 bases and 0 bases respectively, with 15 bases between them. From germline, CDR1 is GTSNPN and CDR2 SVGIG (reference sequence). The CDR3 has 17 amino acids. DNA of the CDR3: TGTGCCTGGAGTGTGGGGACGGCCGGAATTAGCAATCAGCCCCAGCATTTT. Translation: CAWSVGTAGISNQPQHF.

This clonotype was seen ten or more times. The rearrangement joins TRBV7-9 to TRBJ2-7; 8 bases map to TRBD1. The CDR3 is 16 amino acids. Germline loops: CDR1 SEHNR, CDR2 FQNEAQ (reference sequence). After removal of 5 bases from V and 3 bases from J, the junction contained 12 bases not matched to a gene. CDR3 DNA: TGTGCCAGCAGCGCCCTACAGGGGGAGATCCTCTACGAGCAGTACTTC. Encoded protein: CASSALQGEILYEQYF.

This clonotype was found a few times. The chain is built from TRBV11-2 and TRBJ2-1; D may match TRBD1 or TRBD2 (5 bases each). This CDR3 region has 18 residues. Trimming shortened V by 6 bases and J by 4 bases, and 25 bases separated the two germline ends. Germline V gene sequence: CDR1 SGHAT, CDR2 FQNNGV. CDR3 loop: CASRSIGSGRRLYNEQFF. CDR3 bases: TGTGCCAGCAGATCGATAGGGTCGGGGCGGAGACTTTACAATGAGCAGTTCTTC.

V gene TRBV7-8 combines with J gene TRBJ2-1, with unresolved D. Germline V gives CDR1 SGHVS, CDR2 FQNEAQ. V was clipped by 5 bases and J by 5 bases, with 10 bases between them. CDR3 size: 13 residues. The CDR3 DNA is TGTGCCAGCAGCCCCCCAAACCACAATGAGCAGTTCTTC. This gives the protein CASSPPNHNEQFF.

The chain is built from TRBV6-9 and TRBJ1-6; D is possibly TRBD1 (5 bases). CDR1 and CDR2 (germline): MNHGY, SVAAGI. The CDR3 totals 15 residues. Trimming removed 3 bases at V and 10 bases at J, with 16 bases between. The CDR3 reads CASSYSEGVGSPLHF. CDR3 bases: TGTGCCAGCAGTTACTCCGAAGGGGTTGGATCACCCCTCCACTTT.

The rearrangement uses TRBV29-1 and TRBJ2-2; D uncertain. The V gene's germline CDR1 is SQVTM and CDR2 ANQGSEA. The CDR3 covers 11 residues. The V and J ends lost 4 bases and 8 bases respectively, with 8 bases between them. CDR3 in DNA: TGCAGCGTTGCTGAGCAGGGGGAGCTGTTTTTT. This encodes CSVAEQGELFF.

This clonotype was found many times. J is TRBJ2-5 and V is TRBV11-2; perhaps D is TRBD1 or TRBD2 (6 bases each). Germline assignment: CDR1 SGHAT and CDR2 FQNNGV. The length of the CDR3 is 13 residues. V was cut by 5 bases and J by 5 bases, with 12 bases left in between. CDR3 amino acids: CASSLGGVETQYF. DNA of the CDR3: TGTGCCAGCAGCCTGGGGGGCGTGGAGACCCAGTACTTC.

The chain employs TRBV20-1 and TRBJ2-1; 11 bases agree with TRBD2. CDR1 and CDR2 (germline): DFQATT, SNEGSKA (reference sequence). Germline trimming cut 3 bases from V and 6 bases from J; bases unmatched to any gene: 4. This CDR3 region has 14 residues. CDR3 residues: CSASGGLAVNEQFF. The CDR3 region has the DNA TGCAGTGCTAGCGGGGGACTAGCGGTCAATGAGCAGTTCTTC.

The CDR3 loop is CASSPLLSPSYNEQFF. CDR3 bases: TGTGCCAGCAGTCCGCTACTAAGCCCTTCCTACAATGAGCAGTTCTTC. The V gene is TRBV12-3 or TRBV12-4, the J gene TRBJ2-1; D gene uncertain. V lost 5 bases and J lost 1, with 15 bases in between. This CDR3 region has 16 residues.

Many counts were recorded for this clonotype. The chain employs TRBV12-3 or TRBV12-4 and TRBJ1-2; 7 bases fit TRBD1. CDR3 size: 12 residues. Trimming removed 4 bases from V and 8 bases from J; junction bases left unmatched: 4. For the CDR3, the DNA is TGTGCCAGCAGTTCGGGACAGTTCGGCTACACCTTC. Its protein is CASSSGQFGYTF.

This clonotype appeared a few times. V is TRBV18 and J is TRBJ2-1; TRBD1 is a possible D gene (6 bases). This CDR3 has 15 residues. Germline V gene lookup returns CDR1 KGHSH and CDR2 LQKENI. Trimming removed 6 bases at V and 3 bases at J, with 15 bases between. This chain's CDR3 is CASSLETGRYNEQFF. CDR3 nucleotide sequence: TGTGCCAGCTCCCTTGAGACAGGTCGCTACAATGAGCAGTTCTTC.

This clonotype appeared a few times. The J gene is TRBJ2-5, the V gene TRBV7-9; no clear D. CDR1 is SEHNR and CDR2 is FQNEAQ in the germline V gene (reference sequence). This CDR3 region has 12 residues. V lost 5 bases to trimming and J lost 4 bases, with 8 bases between them. CDR3 protein: CASSRKGETQYF. CDR3 nucleotide sequence: TGTGCCAGCAGCCGGAAGGGAGAGACCCAGTACTTC. The entire variable domain, with the rest obtained from reference TRBV7-9 and TRBJ2-5, is as follows: DTGVSQNPRHKITKRGQNVTFRCDPISEHNRLYWYRQTLGQGPEFLTYFQNEAQLEKSRLLSDRFSAERPKGSFSTLEIQRTEQGDSAMYLCASSRKGETQYFGPGTRLLVL.